Below, 6 T cell receptor beta chains from the same sample are listed, as sequenced in a study of beta chain features in type 1 diabetes. Reverse transcribing all isolated RNA meant expressed TCRB transcripts were sequenced. Libraries were prepared by immunoSEQ multiplex PCR; TCRdb keeps only in-frame clonotypes and omits some of them. The profile shows roughly 130,000 clones, just over 9% of them singletons. The specimen was central memory CD4+ T cells from blood. These receptors all come from a man aged 18 to 29 in good health.

This clone occurred once. V is TRBV12-2 and J is TRBJ2-1; the DNA was not used to check the table's D call, TRBD2. TRBV12-2 is described as a pseudogene. The length of the CDR3 is 16 residues. This CDR3 is CASRLASGTVSNEQFF. The CDR3 DNA is TGTGCAAGTCGCTTAGCATCCGGGACTGTCTCGAATGAGCAGTTCTTC.

In its sample, this clone was seen a few times. CDR3 DNA sequence: TGTGCCAGCTCACCGCAGGGTGGGCAAGAGACCCAGTACTTC. The encoded protein is CASSPQGGQETQYF. The chain combines TRBV7-7 with TRBJ2-5, with a tentative D call TRBD1 (5 bases). CDR3 length equals 14 residues. Per the germline V gene, CDR1 is SSHAT and CDR2 is FNYEAQ (reference sequence). The V end lost 8 bases, the J end lost 2 bases, and 15 bases lay between the germline ends.

This clone has only a few counts. V and J are TRBV5-5 and TRBJ1-6; weak D call: TRBD1 (5 bases). V was clipped by 4 bases and J by 9 bases, with 14 bases between them. Per the germline V gene, CDR1 is SGHKS and CDR2 is YYEKEE (reference sequence). The CDR3 is 14 amino acids. This CDR3 is CASSPATDASPLHF. CDR3 sequence (DNA): TGTGCCAGCAGCCCTGCGACAGATGCTTCACCCCTCCACTTT.

The chain links TRBV7-2 to TRBJ2-5; 9 bases are shared with TRBD1. Germline assignment: CDR1 SGHTA and CDR2 FQGNSA. The J segment lost 5 bases and the V segment lost 5 bases, leaving 21 bases of the junction unmatched. The CDR3 is 19 residues long. CDR3: CASSLGPLTDRGKRETQYF. CDR3 DNA: TGTGCCAGCAGCCTAGGGCCCCTTACCGACAGGGGGAAAAGGGAGACCCAGTACTTC.

This clone came up once. V gene TRBV5-1 combines with J gene TRBJ2-5; 11 nucleotides line up with TRBD2. This CDR3 contains 16 residues. V gave up 3 bases and J gave up 3 bases; unmatched junction bases: 7. Germline V gene lookup returns CDR1 SGHRS and CDR2 YFSETQ. This CDR3 is CASSSPGLADKETQYF. CDR3 in DNA: TGCGCCAGCAGCTCTCCGGGACTAGCGGATAAAGAGACCCAGTACTTC.

This clone was observed many times. CDR3 amino acids: CAWSYSELSMGYTF. The CDR3 DNA follows: TGTGCCTGGAGTTATAGTGAGCTCTCGATGGGCTACACCTTC. The chain employs TRBV30 and TRBJ1-2; D ambiguous. The V end lost 2 bases, the J end lost 8 bases, and 18 bases lay between the germline ends. The CDR3 loop spans 14 amino acids. Germline-derived CDR1 and CDR2 are GTSNPN and SVGIG (reference sequence).